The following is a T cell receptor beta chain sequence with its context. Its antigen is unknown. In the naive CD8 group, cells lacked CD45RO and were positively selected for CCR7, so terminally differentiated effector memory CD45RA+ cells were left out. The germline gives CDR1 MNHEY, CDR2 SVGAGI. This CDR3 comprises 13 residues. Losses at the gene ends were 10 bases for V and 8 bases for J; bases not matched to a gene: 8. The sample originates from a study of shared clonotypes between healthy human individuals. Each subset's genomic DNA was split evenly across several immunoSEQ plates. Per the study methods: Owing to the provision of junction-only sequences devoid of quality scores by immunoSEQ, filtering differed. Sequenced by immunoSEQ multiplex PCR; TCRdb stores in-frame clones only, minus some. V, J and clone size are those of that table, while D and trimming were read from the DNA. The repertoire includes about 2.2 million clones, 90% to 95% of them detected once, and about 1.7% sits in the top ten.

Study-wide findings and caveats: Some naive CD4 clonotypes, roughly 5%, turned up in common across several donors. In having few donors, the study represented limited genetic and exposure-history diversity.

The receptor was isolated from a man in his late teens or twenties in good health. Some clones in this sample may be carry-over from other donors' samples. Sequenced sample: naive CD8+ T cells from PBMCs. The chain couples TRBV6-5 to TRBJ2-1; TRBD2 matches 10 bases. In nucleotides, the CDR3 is TGTGCCACCCAGGCTAGCGGGAGTGATGAGCAGTTCTTC. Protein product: CATQASGSDEQFF.